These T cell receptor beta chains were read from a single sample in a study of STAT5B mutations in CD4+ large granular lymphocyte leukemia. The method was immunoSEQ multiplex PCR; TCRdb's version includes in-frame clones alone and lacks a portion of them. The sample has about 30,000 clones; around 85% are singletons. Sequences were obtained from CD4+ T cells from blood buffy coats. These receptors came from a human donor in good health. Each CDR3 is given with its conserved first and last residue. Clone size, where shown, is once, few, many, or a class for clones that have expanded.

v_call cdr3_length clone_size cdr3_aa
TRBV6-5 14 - CASSSNRNTDTQYF
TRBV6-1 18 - CASSETGLAGVRSGELFF
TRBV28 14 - CASRPGGTNEKLFF
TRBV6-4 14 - CASSPDRVHNEQFF
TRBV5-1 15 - CASSLYGQAYNEQFF
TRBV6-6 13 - CASTGQGVWEQFF
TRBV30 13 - CAWRRDRGHEQYF
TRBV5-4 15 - CASSSGQMRNSPLHF
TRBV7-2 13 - CASSFRDRRTIYF
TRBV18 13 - CASSRDSTDTQYF
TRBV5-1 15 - CASREMGGAYNEQFF
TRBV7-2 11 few CASSLNRVAFF
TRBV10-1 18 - CASSESGGLGGSTDTQYF
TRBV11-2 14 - CASSFGTGHNEQFF
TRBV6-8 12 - CASRVMNTEAFF
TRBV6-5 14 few CASRRDTGSSPLHF
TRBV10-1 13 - CASSPGQTDTQYF
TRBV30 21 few CAWSVGLAAFQGPKPLGELFF
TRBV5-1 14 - CASSLDQGAYEQYF
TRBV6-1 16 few CASREGPGGGSQPQHF
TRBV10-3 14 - CAISEAQNTGELFF
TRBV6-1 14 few CASSEYVDNQPQHF
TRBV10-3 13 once CAISDLGVHEQFF
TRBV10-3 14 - CAISETSVKNIQYF
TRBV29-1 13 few CSVGPGSYNEQFF